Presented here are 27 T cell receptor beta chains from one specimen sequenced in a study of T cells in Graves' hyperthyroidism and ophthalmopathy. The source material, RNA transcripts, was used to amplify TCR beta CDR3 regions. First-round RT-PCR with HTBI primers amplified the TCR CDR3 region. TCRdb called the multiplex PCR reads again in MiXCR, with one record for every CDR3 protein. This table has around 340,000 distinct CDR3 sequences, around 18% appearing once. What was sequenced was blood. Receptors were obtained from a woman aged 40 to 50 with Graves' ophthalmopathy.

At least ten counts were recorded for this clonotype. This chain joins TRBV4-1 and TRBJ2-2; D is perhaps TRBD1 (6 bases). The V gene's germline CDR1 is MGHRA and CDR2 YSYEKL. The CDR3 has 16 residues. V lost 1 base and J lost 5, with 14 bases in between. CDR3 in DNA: TGCGCCAGCAGCCAAGTTTGGACAGATCCTACCGGGGAGCTGTTTTTT. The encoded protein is CASSQVWTDPTGELFF.

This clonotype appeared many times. In DNA form, the CDR3 reads TGTGCCAGCACCCGGGACATCTCCTCCTACGAGCAGTACTTC. Protein sequence: CASTRDISSYEQYF. This chain links TRBV28 with TRBJ2-7; D possibly corresponds to TRBD1 (6 bases). The CDR3 runs to 14 residues. Trimming stripped 7 bases from V and 0 bases from J, with 13 bases between. CDR1 and CDR2 (germline): MDHEN, SYDVKM.

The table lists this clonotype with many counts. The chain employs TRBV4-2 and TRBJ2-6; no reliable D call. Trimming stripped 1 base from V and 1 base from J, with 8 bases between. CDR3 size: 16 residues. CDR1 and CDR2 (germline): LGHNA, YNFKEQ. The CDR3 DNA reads TGTGCCAGCAGCCAAGTTGAACAGTCTGGGGCCAACGTCCTGACTTTC. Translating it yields CASSQVEQSGANVLTF.

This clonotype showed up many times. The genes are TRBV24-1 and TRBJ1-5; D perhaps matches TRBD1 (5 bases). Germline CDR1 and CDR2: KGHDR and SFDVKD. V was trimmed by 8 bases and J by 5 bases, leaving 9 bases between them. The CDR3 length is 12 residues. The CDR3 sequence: CATTQGYQPQHF. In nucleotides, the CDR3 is TGTGCCACCACCCAGGGATATCAGCCCCAGCATTTT.

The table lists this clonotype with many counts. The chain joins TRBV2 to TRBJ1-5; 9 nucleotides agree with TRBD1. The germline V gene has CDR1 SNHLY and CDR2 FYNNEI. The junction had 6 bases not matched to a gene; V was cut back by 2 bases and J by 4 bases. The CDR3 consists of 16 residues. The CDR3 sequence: CASSELQGAGNQPQHF. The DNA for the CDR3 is TGTGCCAGCAGTGAACTACAGGGGGCCGGTAATCAGCCCCAGCATTTT.

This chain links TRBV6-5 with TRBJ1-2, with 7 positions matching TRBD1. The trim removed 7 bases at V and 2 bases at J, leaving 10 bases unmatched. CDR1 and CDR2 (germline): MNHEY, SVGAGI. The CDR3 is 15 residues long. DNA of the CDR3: TGTGCCAGCACTTCACAGGGGATTACCAACTATGGCTACACCTTC. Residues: CASTSQGITNYGYTF.

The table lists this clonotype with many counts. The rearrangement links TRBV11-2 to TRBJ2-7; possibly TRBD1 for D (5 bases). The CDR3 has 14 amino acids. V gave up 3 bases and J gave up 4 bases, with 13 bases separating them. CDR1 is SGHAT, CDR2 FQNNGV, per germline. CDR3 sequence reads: CASSFRQFPYEQYF. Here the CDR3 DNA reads TGTGCCAGCAGCTTCCGACAGTTTCCATACGAGCAGTACTTC.

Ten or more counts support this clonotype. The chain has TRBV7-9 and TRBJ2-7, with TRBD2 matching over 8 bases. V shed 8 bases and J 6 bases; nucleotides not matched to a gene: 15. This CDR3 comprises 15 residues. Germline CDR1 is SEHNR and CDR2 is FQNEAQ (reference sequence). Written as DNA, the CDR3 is TGTGCCAGCGGGCTCGCGGCGGGAGGTCCCTCCGAGCAGTACTTC. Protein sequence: CASGLAAGGPSEQYF.

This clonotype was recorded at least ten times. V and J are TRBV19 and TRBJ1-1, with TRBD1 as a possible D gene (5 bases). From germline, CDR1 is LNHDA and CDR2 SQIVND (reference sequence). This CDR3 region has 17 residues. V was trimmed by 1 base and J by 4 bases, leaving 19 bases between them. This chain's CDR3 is CASSIVFPGTRGTEAFF. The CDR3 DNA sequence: TGTGCCAGTAGTATAGTCTTCCCCGGGACCCGGGGCACTGAAGCTTTCTTT.

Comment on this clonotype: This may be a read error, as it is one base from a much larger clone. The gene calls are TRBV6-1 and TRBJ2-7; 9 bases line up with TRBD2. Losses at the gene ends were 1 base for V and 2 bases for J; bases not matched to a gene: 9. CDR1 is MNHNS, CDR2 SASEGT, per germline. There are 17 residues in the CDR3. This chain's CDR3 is CASSEELLLAGPYEQYF. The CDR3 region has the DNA TGTGCCAGCAGTGAAGAGTTGCTACTAGCGGGTCCCTACGAGCAGTACTTC.

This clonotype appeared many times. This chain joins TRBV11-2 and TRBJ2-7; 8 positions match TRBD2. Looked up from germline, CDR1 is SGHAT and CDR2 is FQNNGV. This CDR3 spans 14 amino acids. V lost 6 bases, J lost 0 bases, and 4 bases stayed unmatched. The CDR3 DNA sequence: TGTGCCAGCAGAAACAGCGGGAGCTCCTACGAGCAGTACTTC. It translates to CASRNSGSSYEQYF.

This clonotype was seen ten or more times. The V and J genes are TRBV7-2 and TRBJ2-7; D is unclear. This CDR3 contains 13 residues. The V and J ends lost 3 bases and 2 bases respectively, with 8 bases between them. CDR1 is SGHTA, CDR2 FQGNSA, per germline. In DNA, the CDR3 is TGTGCCAGCAGCTTCGACCGAGCCTACGAGCAGTACTTC. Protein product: CASSFDRAYEQYF. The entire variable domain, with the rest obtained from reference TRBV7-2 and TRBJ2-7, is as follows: GAGVSQSPSNKVTEKGKDVELRCDPISGHTALYWYRQSLGQGLEFLIYFQGNSAPDKSGLPSDRFSAERTGGSVSTLTIQRTQQEDSAVYLCASSFDRAYEQYFGPGTRLTVT.

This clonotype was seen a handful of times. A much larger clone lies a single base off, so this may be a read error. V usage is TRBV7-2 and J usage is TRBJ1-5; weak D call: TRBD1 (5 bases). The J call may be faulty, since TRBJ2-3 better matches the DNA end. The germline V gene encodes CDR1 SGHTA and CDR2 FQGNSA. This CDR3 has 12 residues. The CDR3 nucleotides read TGTGCCAGCAGCGGGGCCCATCAGCCCCAGTATTTT. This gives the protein CASSGAHQPQYF.

The CDR3 protein is CASSLASGEETQYF. Here the CDR3 DNA reads TGTGCCAGCAGCTTAGCGTCGGGAGAAGAGACCCAGTACTTC. The chain links TRBV7-8 to TRBJ2-5; D is perhaps TRBD2 (6 bases). Germline lookup yields CDR1 SGHVS and CDR2 FQNEAQ. The ends were cut back, 0 bases at V and 3 bases at J, with 8 bases in the middle. The CDR3 length is 14 residues.

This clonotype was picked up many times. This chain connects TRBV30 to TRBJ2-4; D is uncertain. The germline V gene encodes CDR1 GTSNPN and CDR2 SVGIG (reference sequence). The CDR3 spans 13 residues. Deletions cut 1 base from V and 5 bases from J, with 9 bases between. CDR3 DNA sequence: TGTGCCTGGAGTGGGAGTGGCGAAAACATTCAGTACTTC. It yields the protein CAWSGSGENIQYF.

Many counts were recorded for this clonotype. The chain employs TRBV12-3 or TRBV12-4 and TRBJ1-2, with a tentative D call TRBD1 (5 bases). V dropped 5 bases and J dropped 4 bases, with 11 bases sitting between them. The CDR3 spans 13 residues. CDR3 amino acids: CASSLRGLYGYTF. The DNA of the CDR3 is TGTGCCAGCAGTCTGAGGGGCCTCTATGGCTACACCTTC.

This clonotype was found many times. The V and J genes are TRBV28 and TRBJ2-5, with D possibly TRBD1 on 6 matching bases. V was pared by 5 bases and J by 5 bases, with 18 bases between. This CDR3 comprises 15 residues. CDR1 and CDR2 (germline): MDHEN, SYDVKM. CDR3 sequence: CASSIPQGRRETQYF. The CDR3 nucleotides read TGTGCCAGCAGTATACCACAGGGACGGCGGGAGACCCAGTACTTC. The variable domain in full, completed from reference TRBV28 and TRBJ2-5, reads DVKVTQSSRYLVKRTGEKVFLECVQDMDHENMFWYRQDPGLGLRLIYFSYDVKMKEKGDIPEGYSVSREKKERFSLILESASTNQTSMYLCASSIPQGRRETQYFGPGTRLLVL.

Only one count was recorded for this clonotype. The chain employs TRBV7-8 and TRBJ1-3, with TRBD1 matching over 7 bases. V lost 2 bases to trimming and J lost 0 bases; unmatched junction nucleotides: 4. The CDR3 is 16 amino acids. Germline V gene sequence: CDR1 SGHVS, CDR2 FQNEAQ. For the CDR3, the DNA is TGTGCCAGCAGCTTACTGGGACAGTTCTCTGGAAACACCATATATTTT. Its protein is CASSLLGQFSGNTIYF.

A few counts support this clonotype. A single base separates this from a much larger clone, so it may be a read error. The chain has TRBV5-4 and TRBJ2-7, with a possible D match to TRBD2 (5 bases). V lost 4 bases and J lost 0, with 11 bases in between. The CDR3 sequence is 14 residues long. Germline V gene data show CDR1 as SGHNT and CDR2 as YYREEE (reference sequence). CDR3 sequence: CASSPLGSSYEQYF. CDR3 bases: TGTGCCAGCAGCCCCCTGGGGAGCTCCTACGAGCAGTACTTC.

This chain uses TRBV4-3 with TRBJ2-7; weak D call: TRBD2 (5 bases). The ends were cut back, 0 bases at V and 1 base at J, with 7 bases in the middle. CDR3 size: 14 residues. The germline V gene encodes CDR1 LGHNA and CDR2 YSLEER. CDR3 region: CASSQEWESYEQYF. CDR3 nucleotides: TGCGCCAGCAGCCAAGAGTGGGAGTCCTACGAGCAGTACTTC.

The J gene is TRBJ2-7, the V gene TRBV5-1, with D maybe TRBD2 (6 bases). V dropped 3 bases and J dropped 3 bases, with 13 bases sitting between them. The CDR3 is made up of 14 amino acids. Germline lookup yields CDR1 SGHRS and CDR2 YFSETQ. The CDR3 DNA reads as TGCGCCAGCAGCTCACGGGGGAAAGGCTACGAGCAGTACTTC. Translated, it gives CASSSRGKGYEQYF. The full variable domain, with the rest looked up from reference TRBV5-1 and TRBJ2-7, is KAGVTQTPRYLIKTRGQQVTLSCSPISGHRSVSWYQQTPGQGLQFLFEYFSETQRNKGNFPGRFSGRQFSNSRSEMNVSTLELGDSALYLCASSSRGKGYEQYFGPGTRLTVT.

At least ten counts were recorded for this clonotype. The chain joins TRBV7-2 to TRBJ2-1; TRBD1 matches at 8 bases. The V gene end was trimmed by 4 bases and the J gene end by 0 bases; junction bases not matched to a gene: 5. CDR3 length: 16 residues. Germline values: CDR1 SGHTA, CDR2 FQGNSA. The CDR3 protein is CASSSPGQGSYNEQFF. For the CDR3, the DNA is TGTGCCAGCAGCTCCCCAGGACAGGGCTCCTACAATGAGCAGTTCTTC.

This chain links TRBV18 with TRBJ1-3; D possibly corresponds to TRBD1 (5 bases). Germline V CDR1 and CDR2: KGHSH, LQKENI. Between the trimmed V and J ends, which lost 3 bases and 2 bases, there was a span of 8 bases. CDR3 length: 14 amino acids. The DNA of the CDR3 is TGTGCCAGCTCACCGACAGATGCTGGAAACACCATATATTTT. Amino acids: CASSPTDAGNTIYF. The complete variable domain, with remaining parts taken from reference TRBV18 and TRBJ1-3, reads NAGVMQNPRHLVRRRGQEARLRCSPMKGHSHVYWYRQLPEEGLKFMVYLQKENIIDESGMPKERFSAEFPKEGPSILRIQQVVRGDSAAYFCASSPTDAGNTIYFGEGSWLTVV.

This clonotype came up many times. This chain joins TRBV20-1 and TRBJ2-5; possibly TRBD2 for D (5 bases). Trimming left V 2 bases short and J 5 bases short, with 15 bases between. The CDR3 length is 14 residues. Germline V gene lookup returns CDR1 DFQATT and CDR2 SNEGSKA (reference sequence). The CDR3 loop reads CSARFDAGRETQYF. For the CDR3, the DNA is TGCAGTGCTAGATTCGACGCGGGCCGGGAGACCCAGTACTTC.

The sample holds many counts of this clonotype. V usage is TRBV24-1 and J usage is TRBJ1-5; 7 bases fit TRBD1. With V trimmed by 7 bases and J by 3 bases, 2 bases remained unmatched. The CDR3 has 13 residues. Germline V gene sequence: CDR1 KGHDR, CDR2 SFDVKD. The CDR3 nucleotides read TGTGCCACCAGAGGGGGCCCCAATCAGCCCCAGCATTTT. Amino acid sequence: CATRGGPNQPQHF.

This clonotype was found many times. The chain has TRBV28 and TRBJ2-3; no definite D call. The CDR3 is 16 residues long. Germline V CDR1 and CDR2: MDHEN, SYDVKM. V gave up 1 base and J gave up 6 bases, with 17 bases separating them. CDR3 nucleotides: TGTGCCAGCAGTTTATACCGGCTAGTAGTCGTCGATACGCAGTATTTT. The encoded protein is CASSLYRLVVVDTQYF. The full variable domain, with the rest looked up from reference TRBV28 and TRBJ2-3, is DVKVTQSSRYLVKRTGEKVFLECVQDMDHENMFWYRQDPGLGLRLIYFSYDVKMKEKGDIPEGYSVSREKKERFSLILESASTNQTSMYLCASSLYRLVVVDTQYFGPGTRLTVL.

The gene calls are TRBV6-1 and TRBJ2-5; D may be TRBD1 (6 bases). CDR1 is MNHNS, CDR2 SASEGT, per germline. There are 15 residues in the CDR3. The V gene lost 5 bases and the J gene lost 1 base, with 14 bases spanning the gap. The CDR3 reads CASSRGGQRQETQYF. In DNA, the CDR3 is TGTGCCAGCAGTCGGGGCGGACAGCGCCAAGAGACCCAGTACTTC.